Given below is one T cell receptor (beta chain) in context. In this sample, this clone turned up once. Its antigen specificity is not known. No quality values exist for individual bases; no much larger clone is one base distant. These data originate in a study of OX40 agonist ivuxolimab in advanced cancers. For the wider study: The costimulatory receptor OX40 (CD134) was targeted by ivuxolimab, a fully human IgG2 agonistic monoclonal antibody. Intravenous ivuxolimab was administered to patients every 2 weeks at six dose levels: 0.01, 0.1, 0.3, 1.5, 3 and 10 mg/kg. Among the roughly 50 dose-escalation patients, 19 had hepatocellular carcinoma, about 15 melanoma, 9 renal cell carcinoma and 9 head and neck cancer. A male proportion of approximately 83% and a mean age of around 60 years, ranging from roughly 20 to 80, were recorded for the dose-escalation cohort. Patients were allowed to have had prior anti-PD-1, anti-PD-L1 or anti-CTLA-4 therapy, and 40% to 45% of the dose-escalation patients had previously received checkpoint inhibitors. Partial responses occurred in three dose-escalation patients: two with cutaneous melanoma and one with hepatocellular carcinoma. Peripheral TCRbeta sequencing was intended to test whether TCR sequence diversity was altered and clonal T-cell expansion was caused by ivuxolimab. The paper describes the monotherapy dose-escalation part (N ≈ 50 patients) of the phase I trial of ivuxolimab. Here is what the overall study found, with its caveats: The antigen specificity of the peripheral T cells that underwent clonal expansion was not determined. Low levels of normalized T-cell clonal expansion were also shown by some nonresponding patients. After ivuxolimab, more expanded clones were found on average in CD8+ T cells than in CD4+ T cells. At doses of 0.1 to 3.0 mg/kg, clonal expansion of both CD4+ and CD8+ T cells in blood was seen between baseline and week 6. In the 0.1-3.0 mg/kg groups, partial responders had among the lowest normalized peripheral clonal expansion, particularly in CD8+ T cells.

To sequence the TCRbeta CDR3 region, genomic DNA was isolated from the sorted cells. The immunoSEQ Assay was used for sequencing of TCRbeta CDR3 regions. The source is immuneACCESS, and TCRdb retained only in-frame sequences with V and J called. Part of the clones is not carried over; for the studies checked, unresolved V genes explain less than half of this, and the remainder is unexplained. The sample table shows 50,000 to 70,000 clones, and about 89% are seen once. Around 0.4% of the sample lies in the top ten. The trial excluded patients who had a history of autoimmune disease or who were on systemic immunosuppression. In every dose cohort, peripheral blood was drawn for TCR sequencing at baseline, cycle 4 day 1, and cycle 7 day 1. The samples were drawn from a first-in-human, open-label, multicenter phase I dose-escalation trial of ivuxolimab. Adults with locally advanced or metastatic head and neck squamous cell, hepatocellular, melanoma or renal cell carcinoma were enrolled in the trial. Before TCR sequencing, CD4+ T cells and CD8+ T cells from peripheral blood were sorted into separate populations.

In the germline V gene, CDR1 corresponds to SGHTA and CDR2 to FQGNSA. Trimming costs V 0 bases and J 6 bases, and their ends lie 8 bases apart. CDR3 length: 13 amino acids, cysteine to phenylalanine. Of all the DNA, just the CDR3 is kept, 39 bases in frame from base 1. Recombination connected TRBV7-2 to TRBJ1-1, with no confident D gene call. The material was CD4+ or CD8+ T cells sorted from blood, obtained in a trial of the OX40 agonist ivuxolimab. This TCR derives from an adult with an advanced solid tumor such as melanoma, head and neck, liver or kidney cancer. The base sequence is TGTGCCAGCAGCTTAGCGGAAGGCGCTGAAGCTTTCTTT. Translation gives CASSLAEGAEAFF.